The 3 T cell receptor beta chains below were found in one sample sequenced in a study of vaccination and CD4 T cells after COVID-19. These receptors are not linked to any known antigen. Treatment specified: approximately 9-day PBMC culture with coronavirus spike peptide pools or control peptides (ViraFEST assay). At the Johns Hopkins FTIC core, DNA taken from cultured CD4+ T cells was sequenced by way of the Oncomine TCR Beta short-read assay. TCRdb redid the calling of the PCR reads with MiXCR, one entry per CDR3 protein. In the table there are fewer than 15,000 distinct CDR3 sequences, about half of which are singletons. The source material was CD4+ T cells from blood, cultured in vitro. These receptors all stem from a human donor who had recovered from COVID-19.

The chain carries TRBV9 and TRBJ1-6, with D unclear. The germline V gene has CDR1 SGDLS and CDR2 YYNGEE. This CDR3 is 12 amino acids long. V was trimmed by 4 bases and J by 8 bases, leaving 7 bases between them. The CDR3 spells CASSPTDSPLHF. Written as DNA, the CDR3 is TGTGCCAGCAGCCCCACCGATTCACCCCTCCACTTT. Full variable domain (rest looked up from reference TRBV9 and TRBJ1-6): DSGVTQTPKHLITATGQRVTLRCSPRSGDLSVYWYQQSLDQGLQFLIQYYNGEERAKGNILERFSAQQFPDLHSELNLSSLELGDSALYFCASSPTDSPLHFGNGTRLTVT.

V and J are TRBV27 and TRBJ1-6; D not resolved. CDR1 is MNHEY and CDR2 is SMNVEV in the germline V gene (reference sequence). Trimming took off 2 bases at V and 7 bases at J, with 15 bases between the two ends. The CDR3 sequence is 16 residues long. DNA of the CDR3: TGTGCCAGCAGTTTACAAAGACGAAGAGAGAATTCACCCCTCCACTTT. Protein sequence: CASSLQRRRENSPLHF.

The count of this clonotype is one. The J gene is TRBJ2-7, the V gene TRBV20-1; the match to TRBD2 covers 9 bases. CDR1 and CDR2 from the germline V gene are DFQATT and SNEGSKA (reference sequence). This CDR3 spans 13 amino acids. Trimming took 6 bases from V and 7 from J; bases not matched to a gene: 10. This chain's CDR3 is CSAWETSGGEQYF. CDR3 DNA sequence: TGCAGTGCCTGGGAGACTAGCGGAGGGGAGCAGTACTTC.